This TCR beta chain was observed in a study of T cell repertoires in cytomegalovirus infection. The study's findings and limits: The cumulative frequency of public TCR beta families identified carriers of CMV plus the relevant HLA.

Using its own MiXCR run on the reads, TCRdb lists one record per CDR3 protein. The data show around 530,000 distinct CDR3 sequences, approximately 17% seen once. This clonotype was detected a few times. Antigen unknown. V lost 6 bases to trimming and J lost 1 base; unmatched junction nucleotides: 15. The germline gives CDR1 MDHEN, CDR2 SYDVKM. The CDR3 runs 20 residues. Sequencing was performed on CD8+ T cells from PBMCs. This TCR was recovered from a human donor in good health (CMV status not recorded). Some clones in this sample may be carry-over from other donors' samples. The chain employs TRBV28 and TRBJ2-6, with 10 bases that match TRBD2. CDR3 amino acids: CASSISGLARYSSGANVLTF. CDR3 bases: TGTGCCAGCAGCATCTCGGGACTAGCGAGGTACTCGTCTGGGGCCAACGTCCTGACTTTC.